A selection of T cell receptor beta chains follows, all from one sample in a study of T-cell memory formation after mild COVID-19. TCRdb used MiXCR to reprocess the 5' RACE reads, holding one entry per CDR3 protein. The table lists 360,000 or so distinct CDR3 sequences, 28% of them singletons. The sample comprised PBMCs or a T cell subset sorted from them (not recorded which). The origin of the receptors is an adult woman who had mild COVID-19 (a few samples of this study predate the infection). Cell type and time point are not known. Each CDR3 is given with its conserved first and last residue. The order of the fields is V gene, clone size, J gene, D gene, CDR3 protein, CDR3 DNA. D genes are given only for firm matches. A row's size may be missing; if present it is once, few, many or a size class.

V: TRBV7-6
size: few
J: TRBJ2-3
D: -
CDR3: CASSLGQGITDTQYF
DNA: TGTGCCAGCAGCTTAGGCCAGGGGATAACAGATACGCAGTATTTT

V: TRBV7-6
size: few
J: TRBJ2-7
D: -
CDR3: CASSPQGRGYEQYF
DNA: TGTGCCAGCAGCCCACAGGGGCGGGGCTACGAGCAGTACTTC

V: TRBV13
size: few
J: TRBJ1-1
D: -
CDR3: CASSLVGTLKAAFF
DNA: TGTGCCAGCAGCTTAGTGGGGACACTAAAGGCGGCTTTCTTT

V: TRBV12-3/TRBV12-4
size: few
J: TRBJ2-5
D: -
CDR3: CASSSSGIGFETQYF
DNA: TGTGCCAGCAGTTCTTCAGGGATTGGATTTGAGACCCAGTACTTC

V: TRBV5-5
size: -
J: TRBJ1-6
D: TRBD1
CDR3: CVSSSGTGAGPLHF
DNA: TGTGTCAGCAGCTCCGGGACAGGGGCTGGCCCCCTCCACTTT

V: TRBV3-1
size: -
J: TRBJ2-1
D: TRBD2
CDR3: CASSPPSGGDNEQFF
DNA: TGTGCCAGCAGCCCGCCTAGCGGGGGGGACAATGAGCAGTTCTTC

V: TRBV7-2
size: -
J: TRBJ2-5
D: -
CDR3: CASSLVELVQETQYF
DNA: TGTGCCAGCAGCTTAGTAGAACTAGTCCAAGAGACCCAGTACTTC

V: TRBV29-1
size: -
J: TRBJ1-2
D: TRBD1
CDR3: CSVDSGRGLNYGYTF
DNA: TGCAGCGTTGATTCTGGCAGGGGGCTTAACTATGGCTACACCTTC

V: TRBV24-1
size: few
J: TRBJ2-3
D: -
CDR3: CATQARTHTDTQYF
DNA: TGTGCCACCCAAGCGCGGACACACACAGATACGCAGTATTTT

V: TRBV14
size: -
J: TRBJ1-1
D: TRBD1
CDR3: CASSHQRPGARDRSEAFF
DNA: TGTGCCAGCAGCCACCAAAGACCGGGTGCCCGGGACAGGAGTGAAGCTTTCTTT

V: TRBV27
size: few
J: TRBJ2-7
D: TRBD2
CDR3: CASSTLPGTSAYEQYF
DNA: TGTGCCAGCAGTACACTTCCCGGGACTAGCGCATACGAGCAGTACTTC